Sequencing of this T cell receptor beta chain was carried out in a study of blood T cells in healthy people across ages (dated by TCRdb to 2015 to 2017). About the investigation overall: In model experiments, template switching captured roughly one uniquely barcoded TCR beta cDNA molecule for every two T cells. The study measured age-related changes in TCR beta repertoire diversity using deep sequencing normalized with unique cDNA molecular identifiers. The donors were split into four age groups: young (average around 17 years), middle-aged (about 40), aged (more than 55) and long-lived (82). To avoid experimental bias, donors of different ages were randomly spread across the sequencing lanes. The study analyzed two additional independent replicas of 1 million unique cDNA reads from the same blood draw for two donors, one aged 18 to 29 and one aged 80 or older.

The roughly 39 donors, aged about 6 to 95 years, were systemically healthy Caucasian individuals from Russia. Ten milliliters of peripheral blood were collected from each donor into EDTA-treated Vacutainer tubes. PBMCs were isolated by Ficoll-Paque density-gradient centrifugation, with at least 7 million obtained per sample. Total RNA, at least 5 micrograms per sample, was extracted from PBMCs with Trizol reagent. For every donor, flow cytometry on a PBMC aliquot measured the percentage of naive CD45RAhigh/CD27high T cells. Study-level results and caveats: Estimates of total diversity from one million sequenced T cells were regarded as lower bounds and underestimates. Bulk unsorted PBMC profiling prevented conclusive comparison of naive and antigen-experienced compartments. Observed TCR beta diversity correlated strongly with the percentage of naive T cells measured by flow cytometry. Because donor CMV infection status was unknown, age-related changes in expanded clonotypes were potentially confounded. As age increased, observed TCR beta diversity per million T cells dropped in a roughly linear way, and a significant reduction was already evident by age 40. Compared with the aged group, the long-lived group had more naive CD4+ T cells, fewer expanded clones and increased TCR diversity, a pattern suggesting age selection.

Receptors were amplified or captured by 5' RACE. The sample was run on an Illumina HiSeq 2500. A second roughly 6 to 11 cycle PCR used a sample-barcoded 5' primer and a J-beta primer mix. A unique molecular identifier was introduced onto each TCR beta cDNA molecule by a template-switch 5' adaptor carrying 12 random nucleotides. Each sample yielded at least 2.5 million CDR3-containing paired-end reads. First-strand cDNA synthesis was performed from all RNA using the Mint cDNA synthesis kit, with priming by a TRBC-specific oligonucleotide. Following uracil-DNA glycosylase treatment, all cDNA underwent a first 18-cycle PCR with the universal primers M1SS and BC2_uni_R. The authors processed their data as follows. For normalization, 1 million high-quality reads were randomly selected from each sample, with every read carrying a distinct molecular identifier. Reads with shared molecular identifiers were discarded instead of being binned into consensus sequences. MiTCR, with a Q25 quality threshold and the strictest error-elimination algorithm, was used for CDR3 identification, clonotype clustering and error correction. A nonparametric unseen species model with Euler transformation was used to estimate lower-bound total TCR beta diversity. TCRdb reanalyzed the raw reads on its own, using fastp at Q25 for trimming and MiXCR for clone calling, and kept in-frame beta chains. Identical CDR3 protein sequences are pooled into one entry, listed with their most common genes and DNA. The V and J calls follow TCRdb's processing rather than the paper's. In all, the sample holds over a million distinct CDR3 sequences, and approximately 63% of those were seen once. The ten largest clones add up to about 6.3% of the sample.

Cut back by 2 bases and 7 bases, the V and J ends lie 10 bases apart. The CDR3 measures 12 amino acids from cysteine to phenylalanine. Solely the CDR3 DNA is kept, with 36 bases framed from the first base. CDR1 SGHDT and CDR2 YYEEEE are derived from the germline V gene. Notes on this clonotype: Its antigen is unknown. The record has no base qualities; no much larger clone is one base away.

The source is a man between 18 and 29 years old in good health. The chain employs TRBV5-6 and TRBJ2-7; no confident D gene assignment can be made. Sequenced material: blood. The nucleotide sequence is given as TGTGCCAGCAGCTTCGCGGTCGGTGAGCAGTACTTC. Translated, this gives CASSFAVGEQYF.